These 27 T cell receptor beta chains came from one sample sequenced in a study of T cells in Graves' hyperthyroidism and ophthalmopathy (dated by TCRdb to about 2019). Libraries came from multiplex PCR. Reads for this sample came from an Illumina HiSeq 2000. The TCR beta CDR3 regions were amplified from the RNA transcripts. The TCR CDR3 was subjected to a first round of RT-PCR using the HTBI primer set and the Qiagen OneStep RT-PCR kit. The public reads were reanalyzed by TCRdb: fastp trimming at Q25, MiXCR alignment, in-frame beta chains only. Each CDR3 protein appears once, grouped with its most common genes and DNA. The sample table holds approximately 600,000 distinct CDR3 sequences, of which approximately 15% were seen once. Roughly 6.2% of the sample is taken by the ten largest. The material sequenced was blood. Source of these receptors: a woman aged 25 to 39 with Graves' hyperthyroidism that later progressed to Graves' ophthalmopathy.

The J gene is TRBJ2-1, the V gene TRBV7-9; 8 positions agree with TRBD2. V trimming: 5 bases; J trimming: 7 bases; junction bases outside the gene matches: 13. CDR1 and CDR2 (germline): SEHNR, FQNEAQ (reference sequence). This CDR3 comprises 16 residues. Here the CDR3 DNA reads TGTGCCAGCAGCCCGGGGCGGGAGGTGAACAGGAATGAGCAGTTCTTC. Encoded protein: CASSPGREVNRNEQFF.

This clonotype was found many times. This chain links TRBV12-3 or TRBV12-4 with TRBJ2-3, with 8 bases that match TRBD2. The CDR3 spans 15 residues. Trimming removed 5 bases from V and 3 bases from J; junction bases left unmatched: 7. DNA of the CDR3: TGTGCCAGCAGTCCTGCCGGCGGGAGGACAGATACGCAGTATTTT. The encoded protein is CASSPAGGRTDTQYF.

V gene TRBV7-3 combines with J gene TRBJ2-2, with a possible D match to TRBD1 (5 bases). With 3 bases removed from V and 0 bases from J, the gap between germline ends came to 5 bases. This CDR3 has 14 residues. Germline V lookup: CDR1 SGHTA, CDR2 FQGTGA. CDR3 nucleotide sequence: TGTGCCAGCAGCTTGGACACGAACACCGGGGAGCTGTTTTTT. This gives the protein CASSLDTNTGELFF.

This clonotype came up many times. The V gene is TRBV9, the J gene TRBJ2-5, with 10 nucleotides matching TRBD2. V gave up 3 bases and J gave up 2 bases; unmatched junction bases: 7. The germline V gene encodes CDR1 SGDLS and CDR2 YYNGEE. CDR3 length: 16 amino acids. The CDR3 region is CASSGPSGREQETQYF. The CDR3 coding sequence is TGTGCCAGCAGCGGACCTAGCGGGAGAGAGCAAGAGACCCAGTACTTC. The full variable domain, with the rest looked up from reference TRBV9 and TRBJ2-5, is DSGVTQTPKHLITATGQRVTLRCSPRSGDLSVYWYQQSLDQGLQFLIQYYNGEERAKGNILERFSAQQFPDLHSELNLSSLELGDSALYFCASSGPSGREQETQYFGPGTRLLVL.

In this sample, this clonotype turned up many times. This chain uses TRBV27 with TRBJ2-7; TRBD1 matches 9 bases. V gave up 2 bases and J gave up 7 bases; unmatched junction bases: 6. The CDR3 extends over 14 amino acids. The germline gives CDR1 MNHEY, CDR2 SMNVEV (reference sequence). The CDR3 coding sequence is TGTGCCAGCAGTTTAATCCGGGACAGGGCTGAGCAGTACTTC. Translating gives CASSLIRDRAEQYF.

This clonotype came up a few times. The chain carries TRBV5-1 and TRBJ2-3; 8 nucleotides align to TRBD2. The junction had 7 bases not matched to a gene; V was cut back by 4 bases and J by 6 bases. The CDR3 length is 14 residues. Germline V CDR1 and CDR2: SGHRS, YFSETQ. CDR3 bases: TGCGCCAGCAGCCCTGAGGGACTAGACGATACGCAGTATTTT. Its translation is CASSPEGLDDTQYF.

This clonotype was detected only a few times. A much larger clone differs from this one at a single base, so this may be a read error. The chain is built from TRBV7-2 and TRBJ2-5; D is unresolved. The CDR3 runs 15 residues. Germline V lookup: CDR1 SGHTA, CDR2 FQGNSA. This chain's CDR3 is CASSLDRASQETQCF. In nucleotides, the CDR3 is TGTGCCAGCAGCTTAGATCGGGCAAGTCAAGAGACCCAGTGCTTC.

This clonotype was observed a few times. This rearrangement joins TRBV11-3 to TRBJ1-2; D possibly corresponds to TRBD1 (6 bases). The CDR3 runs to 15 residues. V shed 3 bases and J shed 4 bases, with 15 bases lying between them. Germline assignment: CDR1 SGHNT and CDR2 YENEEA. The CDR3, as DNA: TGTGCCAGCAGCTTTTACAGGGATTCCGGCTATGGCTACACCTTC. It translates to CASSFYRDSGYGYTF.

This clonotype was detected ten times or more. The chain employs TRBV5-1 and TRBJ2-1; TRBD1 matches 7 bases. The CDR3 covers 14 residues. The germline V gene has CDR1 SGHRS and CDR2 YFSETQ. J gave up 12 bases and V 0 bases, and 9 bases lay outside the gene matches. CDR3 loop: CASSLGDRVSGQFF. The DNA of the CDR3 is TGCGCCAGCAGCTTGGGGGACAGAGTGAGCGGGCAGTTCTTC.

This clonotype has just a few counts. The chain combines TRBV19 with TRBJ1-2, with TRBD1 as a possible D gene (5 bases). The CDR3 sequence is 14 residues long. V was trimmed by 5 bases and J by 6 bases, leaving 16 bases between them. Germline lookup yields CDR1 LNHDA and CDR2 SQIVND (reference sequence). CDR3 amino acids: CASSPRFRDHGYTF. In DNA, the CDR3 is TGTGCCAGTAGTCCCCGGTTCAGGGACCATGGCTACACCTTC.

Many counts were recorded for this clonotype. This chain connects TRBV29-1 to TRBJ2-7; no definite D call. The CDR3 length is 14 residues. V was cut by 4 bases and J by 4 bases, with 17 bases left in between. Germline V gene data show CDR1 as SQVTM and CDR2 as ANQGSEA. CDR3 sequence: CSVGKRGPQYEQYF. CDR3 sequence (DNA): TGCAGCGTTGGAAAGAGAGGTCCGCAATACGAGCAGTACTTC.

This clonotype was found many times. The J gene is TRBJ2-6, the V gene TRBV7-9; maybe TRBD1 (5 bases). CDR3 length equals 18 residues. The germline CDR1 and CDR2 sequences are SEHNR and FQNEAQ (reference sequence). With 5 bases removed from V and 0 bases from J, the gap between germline ends came to 17 bases. The CDR3 protein is CASSPTFLRDSGANVLTF. The CDR3 bases are TGTGCCAGCAGCCCGACCTTTCTCAGGGACTCTGGGGCCAACGTCCTGACTTTC.

Many counts were recorded for this clonotype. The chain links TRBV12-3 or TRBV12-4 to TRBJ1-2; 8 bases map to TRBD1. The CDR3 loop spans 16 amino acids. V was pared by 6 bases and J by 4 bases, with 13 bases of the junction left unmatched. The DNA of the CDR3 is TGTGCCAGCAGACCCAGTGGGTACAGGGGGGGCTATGGCTACACCTTC. This translates into CASRPSGYRGGYGYTF.

In regard to this clonotype: One end of the junction does not line up with germline, which may come from a read error. This chain links TRBV27 with TRBJ1-2, with D hard to call. This CDR3 is 11 amino acids long. CDR1 MNHEY and CDR2 SMNVEV come from the germline V gene (reference sequence). The CDR3: CASSSNYGHTF. CDR3 in DNA: TGTGCCAGCAGCTCTAACTATGGCCACACCTTC.

The chain is built from TRBV6-1 and TRBJ2-5; 9 bases match TRBD2. In germline, CDR1 is MNHNS, CDR2 SASEGT. This CDR3 has 17 amino acids. V shed 6 bases and J 4 bases; nucleotides not matched to a gene: 15. As DNA, the CDR3 is TGTGCCAGCAGCCAAATCGCGGGAGGGCCTCCCGGAGAGACCCAGTACTTC. Its translation: CASSQIAGGPPGETQYF.

This clonotype has only a few counts. The chain joins TRBV10-3 to TRBJ2-4; 9 bases line up with TRBD1. Trimming cost V 6 bases and J 5 bases; bases outside gene matches: 8. The CDR3 extends over 15 amino acids. Germline V gene lookup returns CDR1 ENHRY and CDR2 SYGVKD. CDR3 protein: CAIRGTGKGENIQYF. For the CDR3, the DNA is TGTGCCATCAGGGGGACAGGGAAAGGGGAAAACATTCAGTACTTC.

This clonotype has just a few counts. The chain links TRBV6-1 to TRBJ2-7; TRBD1 might be the D (6 bases). The CDR3 is 14 amino acids. Trimming left V 3 bases short and J 3 bases short, with 12 bases between. Germline V gives CDR1 MNHNS, CDR2 SASEGT. The CDR3 protein is CASSDQDRIYEQYF. In DNA, the CDR3 is TGTGCCAGCAGTGATCAGGACAGAATCTACGAGCAGTACTTC.

This clonotype was seen many times. The chain joins TRBV7-3 to TRBJ2-3, with 11 bases aligning to TRBD2. Germline V gene sequence: CDR1 SGHTA, CDR2 FQGTGA. The CDR3 runs to 16 residues. J was trimmed by 4 bases and V by 4 bases; bases with no gene match: 7. This CDR3 is CASSYTSGSGSDTQYF. The CDR3 nucleotides read TGTGCCAGCAGCTACACTAGCGGGAGCGGCTCAGATACGCAGTATTTT.

The table lists this clonotype with many counts. The chain employs TRBV18 and TRBJ2-3; D may be TRBD1 or TRBD2 (5 bases each). The V end was cut by 3 bases, the J end by 0 bases, with 16 bases between. CDR3 length: 17 residues. Germline V gene data show CDR1 as KGHSH and CDR2 as LQKENI. The CDR3 region is CASSPLRGGDSTDTQYF. In nucleotides, the CDR3 is TGTGCCAGCTCACCCCTTCGGGGCGGAGATAGCACAGATACGCAGTATTTT.

V is TRBV11-3 and J is TRBJ2-1, with TRBD1 identical over 8 bases. The DNA end is more similar to TRBJ2-7, so the J call may be wrong. The CDR3 covers 15 residues. The germline gives CDR1 SGHNT, CDR2 YENEEA. CDR3 in amino acids: CASSSPDRAGNEQYF. The CDR3 nucleotides are TGTGCCAGCAGCTCGCCGGACAGGGCAGGGAATGAGCAGTACTTC.

The chain employs TRBV18 and TRBJ2-7; 8 bases align to TRBD2. CDR3 size: 15 residues. Germline V gives CDR1 KGHSH, CDR2 LQKENI. The junction had 12 bases not matched to a gene; V was cut back by 8 bases and J by 3 bases. The CDR3 DNA sequence: TGTGCCAGCGGAAATCCGGGACTAGGTGACTACGAGCAGTACTTC. Residues: CASGNPGLGDYEQYF.

The chain is built from TRBV27 and TRBJ1-2, with D perhaps TRBD1 (6 bases). V dropped 0 bases and J dropped 4 bases, with 21 bases sitting between them. The CDR3 totals 18 residues. CDR1 MNHEY and CDR2 SMNVEV come from the germline V gene (reference sequence). For the CDR3, the DNA is TGTGCCAGCAGTTTATCCCCAGGGGCAGGGAGAATCGGCTATGGCTACACCTTC. This encodes CASSLSPGAGRIGYGYTF.

This clonotype was counted many times. The V call is TRBV7-2, the J call TRBJ2-5, with D perhaps matching TRBD2 (6 bases). Germline V gene lookup returns CDR1 SGHTA and CDR2 FQGNSA. Trimming stripped 7 bases from V and 1 base from J, with 16 bases between. The CDR3 sequence is 15 residues long. CDR3 amino acids: CASTVGSGPQETQYF. Written as DNA, the CDR3 is TGTGCCAGCACTGTGGGTAGCGGCCCCCAAGAGACCCAGTACTTC.

This clonotype has just a few counts. This rearrangement joins TRBV20-1 to TRBJ2-3; the match to TRBD1 covers 9 bases. Germline V CDR1 and CDR2: DFQATT, SNEGSKA (reference sequence). V lost 2 bases to trimming and J lost 12 bases; unmatched junction nucleotides: 6. The CDR3 totals 12 residues. CDR3 sequence reads: CSARTGQGSQYF. The CDR3 DNA reads as TGCAGTGCTAGAACTGGACAGGGGAGTCAGTATTTT.

This clonotype was counted at least ten times. The chain combines TRBV6-1 with TRBJ2-3, with a possible D match to TRBD1 (5 bases). This CDR3 spans 14 amino acids. Germline lookup yields CDR1 MNHNS and CDR2 SASEGT. V was pared by 7 bases and J by 2 bases, with 13 bases between. The CDR3 loop reads CASTLQVPTDTQYF. The DNA for the CDR3 is TGTGCCAGCACCTTACAGGTCCCCACAGATACGCAGTATTTT.

The rearrangement joins TRBV6-1 to TRBJ2-6; D ambiguous. Trimming stripped 5 bases from V and 0 bases from J, with 14 bases between. The CDR3 is 17 residues long. The germline V gene encodes CDR1 MNHNS and CDR2 SASEGT. CDR3 in DNA: TGTGCCAGCAGTAAGAGGACGATCGGCTCTGGGGCCAACGTCCTGACTTTC. This sequence encodes CASSKRTIGSGANVLTF.

This clonotype was counted many times. The rearrangement uses TRBV27 and TRBJ1-5; D is possibly TRBD1 (5 bases). Germline V gene data show CDR1 as MNHEY and CDR2 as SMNVEV (reference sequence). V shed 2 bases and J shed 5 bases, with 10 bases lying between them. The CDR3 length is 14 residues. The DNA for the CDR3 is TGTGCCAGCAGTTTAGCAGGGAGAGATCAGCCCCAGCATTTT. This codes for CASSLAGRDQPQHF.